This TCR beta chain originates from a study of cytomegalovirus exposure and HLA in healthy donors. The study's findings and limits: Productive status was seen about 87% or about 30% of the time for most TCR beta V segments in an earlier analysis.

Comment on this clone: Its antigen remains unknown.

The PCR made use of 60 Vbeta and 13 Jbeta primers. TCRdb's copy holds only in-frame clones and misses some; the assay was immunoSEQ multiplex PCR. The table shows about 80,000 clones, with approximately 66% occurring only once. V lost 3 bases and J 4 bases, leaving 9 bases between the germline ends. From germline, CDR1 is MNHEY and CDR2 SMNVEV (reference sequence). There are 13 residues in the CDR3. The specimen sequenced was PBMCs. This sequence originates from a male donor in good health and CMV-seropositive. J is TRBJ1-1 and V is TRBV27; TRBD1 might be the D (5 bases). CDR3 DNA sequence: TGTGCCAGCAGTTTGGGGGGAGGCACTGAAGCTTTCTTT. Protein product: CASSLGGGTEAFF.